This T cell receptor (beta chain) was recorded in a study of HIV-infected patients and healthy controls. This clonotype was seen a few times. cDNA was made from 500 ng RNA using alpha and beta constant primers. Each of the alpha and beta chains got its own library through chain-specific third strand synthesis with indices. MiXCR, run by TCRdb on the 5' RACE reads, gives a single entry per CDR3 protein. Here the sample spans about 12,000 distinct CDR3 sequences, approximately 10% being singletons. All unsorted peripheral T cells were captured because whole blood was used without fractionation. An approximately 2.5 ml peripheral blood sample was taken for RNA. Sequences were obtained from blood. The origin of this receptor is an adult in good health.

The CDR3 loop is CASSWDPNEKLFF. The CDR3 DNA is TGTGCCAGCTCTTGGGATCCGAATGAAAAACTGTTTTTT. The chain links TRBV19 to TRBJ1-4; no reliable D call. V lost 9 bases and J 5 bases, leaving 13 bases between the germline ends. This CDR3 is built from 13 residues. Germline-derived CDR1 and CDR2 are LNHDA and SQIVND (reference sequence).